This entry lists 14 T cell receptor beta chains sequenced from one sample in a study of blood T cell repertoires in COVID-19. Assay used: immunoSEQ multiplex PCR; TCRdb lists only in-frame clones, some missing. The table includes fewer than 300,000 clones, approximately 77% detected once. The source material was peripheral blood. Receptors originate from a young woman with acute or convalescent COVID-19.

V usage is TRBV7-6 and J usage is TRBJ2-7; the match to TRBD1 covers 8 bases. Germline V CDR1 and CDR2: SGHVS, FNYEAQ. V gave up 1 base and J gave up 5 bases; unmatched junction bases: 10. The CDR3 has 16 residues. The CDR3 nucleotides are TGTGCCAGCAGCTTAGGGTATGGGTCAGGGGGCGACGAGCAGTACTTC. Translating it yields CASSLGYGSGGDEQYF.

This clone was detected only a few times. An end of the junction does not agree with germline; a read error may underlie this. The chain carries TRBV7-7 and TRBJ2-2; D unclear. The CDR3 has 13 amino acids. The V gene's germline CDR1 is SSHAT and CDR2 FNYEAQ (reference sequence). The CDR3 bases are TGTGCTAGCAGCTTAAAGTCGGGCGGGGAGCTGTTTTTT. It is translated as CASSLKSGGELFF.

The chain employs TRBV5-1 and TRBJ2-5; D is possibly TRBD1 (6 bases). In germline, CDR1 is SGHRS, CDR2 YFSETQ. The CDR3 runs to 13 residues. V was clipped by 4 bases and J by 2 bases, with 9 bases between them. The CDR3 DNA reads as TGCGCCAGCAGCCCTACAGGGCAAGAGACCCAGTACTTC. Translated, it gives CASSPTGQETQYF.

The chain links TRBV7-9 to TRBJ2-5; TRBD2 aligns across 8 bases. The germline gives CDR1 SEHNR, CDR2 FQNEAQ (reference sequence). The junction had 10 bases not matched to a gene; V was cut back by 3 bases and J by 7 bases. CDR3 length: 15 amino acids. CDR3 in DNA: TGTGCCAGCAGCTTGGGCAGCGGGAGTGTTGGGACCCAGTACTTC. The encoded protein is CASSLGSGSVGTQYF.

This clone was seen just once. CDR3 bases: TGTGCCATCAGTGGGGAGGACAGGGGGCACCACGAGCAGTACTTC. This codes for CAISGEDRGHHEQYF. This chain joins TRBV10-3 and TRBJ2-7; 11 nucleotides match TRBD1. From germline, CDR1 is ENHRY and CDR2 SYGVKD. CDR3 length equals 15 residues. V shed 4 bases, J shed 5 bases, and the junction held 7 bases outside the gene matches.

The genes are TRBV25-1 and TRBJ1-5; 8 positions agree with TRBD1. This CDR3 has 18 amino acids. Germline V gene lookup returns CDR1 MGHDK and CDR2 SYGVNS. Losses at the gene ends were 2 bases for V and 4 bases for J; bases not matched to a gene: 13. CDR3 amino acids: CASSELVGVDRENQPQHF. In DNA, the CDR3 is TGTGCCAGCAGTGAACTTGTAGGGGTGGACAGGGAAAATCAGCCCCAGCATTTT.

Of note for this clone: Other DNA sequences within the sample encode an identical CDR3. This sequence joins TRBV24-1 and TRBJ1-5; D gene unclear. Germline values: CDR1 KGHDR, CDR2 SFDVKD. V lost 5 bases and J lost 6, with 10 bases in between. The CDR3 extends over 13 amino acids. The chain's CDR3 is CATSALEGQPQHF. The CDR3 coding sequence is TGTGCCACCAGTGCCCTCGAGGGTCAGCCCCAGCATTTT.

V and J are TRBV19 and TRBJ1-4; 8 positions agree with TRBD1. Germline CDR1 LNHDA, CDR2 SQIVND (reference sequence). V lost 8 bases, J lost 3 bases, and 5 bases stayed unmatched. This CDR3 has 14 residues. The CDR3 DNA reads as TGTGCCAGTGAGGCGGGACAGGCTAATGAAAAACTGTTTTTT. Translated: CASEAGQANEKLFF.

The CDR3 spells CSAGGDRNTEAFF. As DNA, the CDR3 is TGCAGCGCCGGGGGGGACAGAAACACTGAAGCTTTCTTT. This chain joins TRBV29-1 and TRBJ1-1; TRBD1 matches 7 bases. The V gene's germline CDR1 is SQVTM and CDR2 ANQGSEA. There are 13 residues in the CDR3. Unmatched junction bases numbered 7, after V lost 7 bases and J lost 2 bases. Full variable domain (outside the CDR3, taken from reference TRBV29-1 and TRBJ1-1): SAVISQKPSRDICQRGTSLTIQCQVDSQVTMMFWYRQQPGQSLTLIATANQGSEATYESGFVIDKFPISRPNLTFSTLTVSNMSPEDSSIYLCSAGGDRNTEAFFGQGTRLTVV.

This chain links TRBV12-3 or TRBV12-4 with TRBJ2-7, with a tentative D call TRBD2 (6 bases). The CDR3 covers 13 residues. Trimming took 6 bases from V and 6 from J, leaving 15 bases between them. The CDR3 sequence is CASSNLRGSEQYF. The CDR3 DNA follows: TGTGCCAGCAGCAACCTGCGGGGCAGCGAGCAGTACTTC.

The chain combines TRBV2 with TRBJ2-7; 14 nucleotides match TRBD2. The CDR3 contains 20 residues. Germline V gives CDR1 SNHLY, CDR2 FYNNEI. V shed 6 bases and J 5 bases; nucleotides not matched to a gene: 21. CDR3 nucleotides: TGTGCCAGCAGCGGCCTTTTCGGGACTAGCGGGAGACAGGGAGGCAACGAGCAGTACTTC. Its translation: CASSGLFGTSGRQGGNEQYF.

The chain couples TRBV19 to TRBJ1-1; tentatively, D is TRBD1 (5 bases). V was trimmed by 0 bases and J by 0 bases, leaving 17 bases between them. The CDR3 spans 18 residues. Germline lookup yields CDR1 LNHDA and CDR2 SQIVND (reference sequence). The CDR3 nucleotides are TGTGCCAGTAGTATAGATTTGGCAGGGCTGCCCCTGAACACTGAAGCTTTCTTT. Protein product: CASSIDLAGLPLNTEAFF.

In DNA form, the CDR3 reads TGTGCCAGCAGTTCCCCCAGCGGGAGGGCCTACAATGAGCAGTTCTTC. Amino acid sequence: CASSSPSGRAYNEQFF. V and J are TRBV27 and TRBJ2-1; 10 bases are a match to TRBD2. CDR1 and CDR2 (germline): MNHEY, SMNVEV (reference sequence). The V and J ends lost 4 bases and 2 bases, in that order; junction bases with no gene match: 5. This CDR3 has 16 amino acids.

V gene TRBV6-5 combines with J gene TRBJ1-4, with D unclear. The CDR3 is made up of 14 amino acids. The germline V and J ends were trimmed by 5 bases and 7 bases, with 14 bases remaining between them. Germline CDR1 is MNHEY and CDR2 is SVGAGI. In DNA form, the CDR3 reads TGTGCCAGCAGTATGGGAGAGGAGGCTGAAAAACTGTTTTTT. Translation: CASSMGEEAEKLFF.